A selection of T cell receptor beta chains follows, all from one sample in a study of T cells in Graves' hyperthyroidism and ophthalmopathy. Using its own MiXCR run on the multiplex PCR reads, TCRdb lists one record per CDR3 protein. The sample holds 240,000 or so distinct CDR3 sequences, roughly 15% seen once. The specimen sequenced was blood. Receptors originate from a woman under 30 with Graves' ophthalmopathy. CDR3s include the opening cysteine and the closing phenylalanine or tryptophan. The D gene is left open where the match is weak. Clone size is shown for a subset of rows, as once, few, many or a class of expanded clone.

D	J	V	size	CDR3	DNA
-	TRBJ2-1	TRBV14	many	CASSQEALPYNEQFF	TGTGCCAGCAGCCAAGAGGCACTACCTTACAATGAGCAGTTCTTC
-	TRBJ2-3	TRBV7-3	many	CASSLKRLSSTDTQYF	TGTGCCAGCAGCTTAAAGCGGTTATCTAGCACAGATACGCAGTATTTT
TRBD2	TRBJ2-1	TRBV5-1	many	CASSEWGASGNDEQFF	TGCGCCAGCAGCGAGTGGGGGGCTAGCGGGAACGATGAGCAGTTCTTC
-	TRBJ2-6	TRBV4-3	many	CASSPDMTSGANVLTF	TGCGCCAGCAGCCCGGACATGACCTCTGGGGCCAACGTCCTGACTTTC
-	TRBJ2-7	TRBV7-6	many	CASSLGEPYEQYF	TGTGCCAGCAGCTTAGGTGAGCCCTACGAGCAGTACTTC
-	TRBJ1-5	TRBV28	many	CASRDEVYSNQPQHF	TGTGCCAGCAGGGACGAGGTGTATAGCAATCAGCCCCAGCATTTT
TRBD2	TRBJ2-3	TRBV7-2	many	CASSLRPSGSITDTQYF	TGTGCCAGCAGCTTACGGCCTAGCGGGAGTATCACAGATACGCAGTATTTT
TRBD1	TRBJ2-7	TRBV7-8	many	CASSPQTGTGITYEQYF	TGTGCCAGCAGCCCGCAAACCGGGACAGGAATAACCTACGAGCAGTACTTC
-	TRBJ1-2	TRBV28	many	CASSLGGGGNYGYTF	TGTGCCAGCAGTTTAGGGGGAGGAGGGAACTATGGCTACACCTTC
TRBD2	TRBJ2-1	TRBV28	many	CASSPHLAGGGGEQFF	TGTGCCAGCAGTCCTCATCTAGCGGGAGGTGGCGGTGAGCAGTTCTTC
-	TRBJ1-2	TRBV29-1	many	CSVVEAMGYGYTF	TGCAGCGTTGTGGAGGCTATGGGCTATGGCTACACCTTC
-	TRBJ2-6	TRBV30	many	CAWSKGVGANVLTF	TGTGCCTGGAGTAAGGGGGTAGGGGCCAACGTCCTGACTTTC
TRBD1	TRBJ1-1	TRBV12-3/TRBV12-4	many	CASSTGTENTEAFF	TGTGCCAGCAGTACCGGGACAGAGAACACTGAAGCTTTCTTT
TRBD1	TRBJ1-3	TRBV9	-	CASSLTGASGNTIYF	TGTGCCAGCAGCCTTACAGGGGCCTCTGGAAACACCATATATTTT
TRBD1	TRBJ2-7	TRBV4-1	many	CASSQEDRGAYEQYF	TGCGCCAGCAGCCAAGAGGACAGGGGGGCCTACGAGCAGTACTTC
TRBD1	TRBJ2-3	TRBV4-1	many	CASSQRKTGEDTQYF	TGCGCCAGCAGCCAACGAAAGACAGGGGAGGATACGCAGTATTTT
TRBD1	TRBJ1-3	TRBV7-2	many	CASSRLPQTGTGGNTIYF	TGTGCCAGCAGCAGATTACCCCAGACAGGGACAGGAGGAAACACCATATATTTT
-	TRBJ2-7	TRBV5-5	-	CASSLRGTYSYEQYF	TGTGCCAGCAGCCTACGAGGCACTTACTCCTACGAGCAGTACTTC
-	TRBJ2-5	TRBV4-2	many	CASSQDQEETQYF	TGTGCCAGCAGCCAGGACCAAGAGGAGACCCAGTACTTC
-	TRBJ1-6	TRBV28	few	CASSFIGQGPYNSPLHF	TGTGCCAGCAGTTTTATAGGGCAGGGCCCCTATAATTCACCCCTCCACTTT
-	TRBJ2-3	TRBV4-1	many	CASSVRAHSGADTQYF	TGCGCCAGCAGCGTCCGGGCCCATAGTGGGGCAGATACGCAGTATTTT
TRBD2	TRBJ2-5	TRBV7-6	many	CASSNTPRGGPRETQYF	TGTGCCAGCAGTAACACCCCCCGGGGGGGGCCTCGAGAGACCCAGTACTTC
-	TRBJ2-1	TRBV7-2	many	CASSPTWGDEQFF	TGTGCCAGCAGCCCTACCTGGGGGGATGAGCAGTTCTTC
TRBD1	TRBJ2-1	TRBV20-1	many	CSARTGTGGYNEQFF	TGCAGTGCTAGAACCGGGACAGGAGGATACAATGAGCAGTTCTTC
-	TRBJ2-5	TRBV28	many	CASRGEETQYF	TGTGCCAGCAGAGGTGAGGAGACCCAGTACTTC
TRBD2	TRBJ2-1	TRBV28	many	CASRREDEQFF	TGTGCCAGCAGGCGGGAGGATGAGCAGTTCTTC
TRBD2	TRBJ2-5	TRBV11-1	-	CASSLAGAPETQYF	TGTGCCAGCAGCCTGGCGGGAGCCCCAGAGACCCAGTACTTC